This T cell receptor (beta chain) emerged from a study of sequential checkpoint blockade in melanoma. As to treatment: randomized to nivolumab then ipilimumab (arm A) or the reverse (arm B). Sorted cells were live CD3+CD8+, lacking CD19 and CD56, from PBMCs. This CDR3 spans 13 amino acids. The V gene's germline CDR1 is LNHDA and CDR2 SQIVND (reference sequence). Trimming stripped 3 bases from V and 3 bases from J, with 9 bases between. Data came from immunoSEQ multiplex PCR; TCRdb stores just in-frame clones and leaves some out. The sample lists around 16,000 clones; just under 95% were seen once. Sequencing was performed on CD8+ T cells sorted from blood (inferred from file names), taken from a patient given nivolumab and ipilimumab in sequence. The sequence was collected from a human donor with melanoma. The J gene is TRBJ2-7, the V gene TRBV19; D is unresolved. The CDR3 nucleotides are TGTGCCAGTAGTATCCGGGTAGGCTACGAGCAGTACTTC. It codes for CASSIRVGYEQYF.